This T cell receptor beta chain is from a study of CD8 T cells in ankylosing spondylitis. Making the TCR beta libraries involved quantitative 5'-RACE with molecular barcodes. TCRdb processed the 5' RACE reads anew with MiXCR; each CDR3 protein has one entry. This repertoire shows fewer than 550,000 distinct CDR3 sequences, about 5.7% found once; its top ten account for 3.5%. This clonotype was recorded many times. Its antigen is not known. Study outcomes and limitations: About 8 highly homologous variants formed a TCR beta motif that appeared characteristic of ankylosing spondylitis blood. Disease-linked clones reportedly showed significant enrichment in matched ankylosing spondylitis synovial fluid.

The CDR3 contains 17 residues. The germline gives CDR1 SEHNR, CDR2 FQNEAQ (reference sequence). V shed 0 bases, J shed 0 bases, and the junction held 2 bases outside the gene matches. The sequence was collected from a male donor with ankylosing spondylitis. Sequenced material: blood, either unsorted or a sorted T cell fraction (not recorded which). The chain employs TRBV7-9 and TRBJ1-4, with TRBD1 matching over 9 bases. CDR3 DNA sequence: TGTGCCAGCAGCTTAGCGACAGGGGGAGCAACTAATGAAAAACTGTTTTTT. Translating it yields CASSLATGGATNEKLFF.